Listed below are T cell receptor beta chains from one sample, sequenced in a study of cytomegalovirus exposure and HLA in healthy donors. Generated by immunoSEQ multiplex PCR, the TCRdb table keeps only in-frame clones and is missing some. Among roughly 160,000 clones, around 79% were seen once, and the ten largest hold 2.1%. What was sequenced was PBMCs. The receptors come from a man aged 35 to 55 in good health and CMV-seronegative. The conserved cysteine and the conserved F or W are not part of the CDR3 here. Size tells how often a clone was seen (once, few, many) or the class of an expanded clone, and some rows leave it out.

CDR3: ASSLGLVGETQY
V: TRBV7-7
size: -

CDR3: ASSGTLSYEQY
V: TRBV28
size: -

CDR3: ASRPTSGPRGTGELF
V: TRBV19
size: -

CDR3: ASSVSAGNNEQF
V: TRBV6-4
size: once

CDR3: ASSPRGQGKDEQY
V: TRBV5-1
size: -

CDR3: ASSSYGSLEEQY
V: TRBV5-4
size: once

CDR3: ASSLGTGGQPQH
V: TRBV5-5
size: -

CDR3: ASTDRTNTEAF
V: TRBV11-2
size: -

CDR3: ASSFRGGNYGYT
V: TRBV5-4
size: -

CDR3: ASSYRGSQPQH
V: TRBV19
size: -

CDR3: ASSDQDRLSGANVLT
V: TRBV5-4
size: -

CDR3: AWSQARPTTGTDQPQH
V: TRBV30
size: -

CDR3: ASSFPRLAGGTQQY
V: TRBV5-8
size: -

CDR3: ASSSNPGAKNIQY
V: TRBV5-5
size: -

CDR3: ASSIGASTDTQY
V: TRBV11-3
size: -

CDR3: ASSSQTSRQETQY
V: TRBV5-1
size: -

CDR3: ASSLGAGAYEQY
V: TRBV5-1
size: -

CDR3: ASSGGLAVSYNEQF
V: TRBV5-1
size: -